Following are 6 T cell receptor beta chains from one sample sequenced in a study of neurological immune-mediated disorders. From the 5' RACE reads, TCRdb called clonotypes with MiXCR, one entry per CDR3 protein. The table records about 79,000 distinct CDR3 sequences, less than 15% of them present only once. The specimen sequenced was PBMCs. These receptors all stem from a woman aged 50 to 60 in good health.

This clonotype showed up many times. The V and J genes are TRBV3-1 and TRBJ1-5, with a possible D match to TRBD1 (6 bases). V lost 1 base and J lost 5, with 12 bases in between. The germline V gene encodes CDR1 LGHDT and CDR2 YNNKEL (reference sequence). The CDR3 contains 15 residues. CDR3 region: CASSQGHRAHQPQHF. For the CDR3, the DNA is TGTGCCAGCAGCCAAGGCCACAGGGCTCATCAGCCCCAGCATTTT.

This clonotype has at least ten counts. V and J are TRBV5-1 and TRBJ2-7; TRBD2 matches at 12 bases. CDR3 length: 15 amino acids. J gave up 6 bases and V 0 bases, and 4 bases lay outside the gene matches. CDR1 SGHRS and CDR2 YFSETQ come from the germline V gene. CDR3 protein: CASSLDQTSGGEQYF. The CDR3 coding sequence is TGCGCCAGCAGCTTGGATCAGACTAGCGGGGGCGAGCAGTACTTC.

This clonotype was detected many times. Here the CDR3 reads CASSLTGGYEQYF. CDR3 sequence (DNA): TGTGCCAGCAGTTTAACGGGAGGCTACGAGCAGTACTTC. The rearrangement links TRBV28 to TRBJ2-7, with 7 bases identical to TRBD2. Per germline, CDR1 MDHEN and CDR2 SYDVKM. Germline trimming cut 2 bases from V and 3 bases from J; bases unmatched to any gene: 1. The CDR3 consists of 13 residues.

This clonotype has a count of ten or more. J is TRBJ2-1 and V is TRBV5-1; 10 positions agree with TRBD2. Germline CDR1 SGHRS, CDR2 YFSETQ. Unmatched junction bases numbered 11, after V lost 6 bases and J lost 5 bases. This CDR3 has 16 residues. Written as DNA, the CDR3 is TGCGCCAGCACCCCGGGGGTAGCGGGAGGTAACAATGAGCAGTTCTTC. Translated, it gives CASTPGVAGGNNEQFF.

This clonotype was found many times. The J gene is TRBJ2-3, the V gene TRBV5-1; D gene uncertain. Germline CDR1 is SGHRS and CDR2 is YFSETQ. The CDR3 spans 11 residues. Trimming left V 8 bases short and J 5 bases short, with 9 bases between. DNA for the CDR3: TGCGCCAGTCATTACGGAGATACGCAGTATTTT. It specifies CASHYGDTQYF.

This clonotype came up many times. The CDR3 is CATRDRGETNEQFF. The CDR3 DNA is TGTGCCACCCGGGACAGGGGTGAGACCAATGAGCAGTTCTTC. J is TRBJ2-1 and V is TRBV24-1; the match to TRBD1 covers 10 bases. Germline CDR1 and CDR2: KGHDR and SFDVKD. The CDR3 sequence is 14 residues long. V shed 9 bases and J 6 bases; nucleotides not matched to a gene: 7.